The sequence of this T cell receptor beta chain was determined in a study of CD8 T cells in ankylosing spondylitis. Whole-study findings and limits: Seemingly characteristic of ankylosing spondylitis blood was a TCR beta motif consisting of under 10 highly homologous variants.

Libraries of TCR beta came from quantitative 5'-RACE with molecular barcodes. TCRdb re-derived calls from the 5' RACE reads in MiXCR, one entry per CDR3 protein. The sample shows tens of thousands of distinct CDR3 sequences, roughly 27% of them seen only once. Germline V gives CDR1 MNHNS, CDR2 SASEGT. This CDR3 comprises 11 residues. With regard to this clonotype: Its antigen is currently unknown.

The sequence was obtained from a male donor with ankylosing spondylitis or in good health (not recorded which). The specimen was blood, either unsorted or a sorted T cell fraction (not recorded which). The V and J genes are TRBV6-1 and TRBJ2-7; either TRBD1 or TRBD2 may fit D (5 bases each). The CDR3 sequence is CALGVYYEQYF. The DNA of the CDR3 is TGTGCTTTGGGGGTTTACTACGAGCAGTACTTC.